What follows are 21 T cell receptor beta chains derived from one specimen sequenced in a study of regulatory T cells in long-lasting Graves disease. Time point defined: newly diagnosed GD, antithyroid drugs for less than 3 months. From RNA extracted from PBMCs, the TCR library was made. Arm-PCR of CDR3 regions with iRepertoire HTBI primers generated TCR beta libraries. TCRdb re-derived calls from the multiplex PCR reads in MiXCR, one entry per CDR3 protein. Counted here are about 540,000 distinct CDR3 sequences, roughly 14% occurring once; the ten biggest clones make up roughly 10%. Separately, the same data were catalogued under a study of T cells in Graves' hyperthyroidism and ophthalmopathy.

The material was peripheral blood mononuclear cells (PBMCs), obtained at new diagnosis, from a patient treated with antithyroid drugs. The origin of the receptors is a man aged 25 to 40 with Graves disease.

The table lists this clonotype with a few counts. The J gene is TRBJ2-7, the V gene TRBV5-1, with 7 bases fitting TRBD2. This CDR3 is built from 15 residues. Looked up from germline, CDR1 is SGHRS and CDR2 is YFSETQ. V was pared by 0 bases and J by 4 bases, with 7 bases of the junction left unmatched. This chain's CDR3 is CASSLVGGSWYEQYF. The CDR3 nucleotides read TGCGCCAGCAGCTTGGTGGGCGGGAGCTGGTACGAGCAGTACTTC.

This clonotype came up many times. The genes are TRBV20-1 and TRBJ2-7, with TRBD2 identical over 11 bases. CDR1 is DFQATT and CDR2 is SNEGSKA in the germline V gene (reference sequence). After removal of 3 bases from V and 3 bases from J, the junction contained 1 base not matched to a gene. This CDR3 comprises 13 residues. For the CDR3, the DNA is TGCAGTGCTAGGGGACTAGCGGTCTACGAGCAGTACTTC. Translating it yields CSARGLAVYEQYF.

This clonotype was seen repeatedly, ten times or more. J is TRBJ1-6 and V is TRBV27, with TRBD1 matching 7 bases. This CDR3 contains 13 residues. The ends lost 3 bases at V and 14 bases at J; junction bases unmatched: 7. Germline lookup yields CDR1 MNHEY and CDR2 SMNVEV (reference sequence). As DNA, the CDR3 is TGTGCCAGCAGTTTTAGGGAGGGGGCGACCCTCCACTTT. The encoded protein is CASSFREGATLHF.

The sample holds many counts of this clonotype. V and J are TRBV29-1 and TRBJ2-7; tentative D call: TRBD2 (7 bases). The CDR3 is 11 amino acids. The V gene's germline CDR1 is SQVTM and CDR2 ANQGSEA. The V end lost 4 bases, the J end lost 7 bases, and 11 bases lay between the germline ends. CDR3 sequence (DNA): TGCAGCGTTGCGGGGGGCAAGGAGCAGTACTTC. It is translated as CSVAGGKEQYF.

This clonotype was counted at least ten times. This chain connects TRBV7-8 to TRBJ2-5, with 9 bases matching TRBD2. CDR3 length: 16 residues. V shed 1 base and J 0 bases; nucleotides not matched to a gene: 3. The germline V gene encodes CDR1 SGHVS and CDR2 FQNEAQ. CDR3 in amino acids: CASSLVRLADQETQYF. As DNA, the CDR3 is TGTGCCAGCAGCTTAGTTAGACTAGCGGACCAAGAGACCCAGTACTTC. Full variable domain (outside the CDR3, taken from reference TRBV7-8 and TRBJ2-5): GAGVSQSPRYKVAKRGQDVALRCDPISGHVSLFWYQQALGQGPEFLTYFQNEAQLDKSGLPSDRFFAERPEGSVSTLKIQRTQQEDSAVYLCASSLVRLADQETQYFGPGTRLLVL.

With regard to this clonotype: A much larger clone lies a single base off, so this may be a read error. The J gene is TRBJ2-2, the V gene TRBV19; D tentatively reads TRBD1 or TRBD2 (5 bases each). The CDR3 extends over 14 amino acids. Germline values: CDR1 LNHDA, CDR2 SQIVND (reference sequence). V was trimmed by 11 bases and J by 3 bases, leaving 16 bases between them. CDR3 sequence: CAWTRDHHTGELFF. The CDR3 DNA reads TGTGCCTGGACCCGGGACCACCACACCGGGGAGCTGTTTTTT. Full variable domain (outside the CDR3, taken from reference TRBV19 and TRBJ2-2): DGGITQSPKYLFRKEGQNVTLSCEQNLNHDAMYWYRQDPGQGLRLIYYSQIVNDFQKGDIAEGYSVSREKKESFPLTVTSAQKNPTAFYLCAWTRDHHTGELFFGEGSRLTVL.

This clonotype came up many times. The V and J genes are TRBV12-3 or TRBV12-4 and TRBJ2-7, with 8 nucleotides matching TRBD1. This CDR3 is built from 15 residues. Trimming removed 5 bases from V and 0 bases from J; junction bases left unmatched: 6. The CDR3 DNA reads TGTGCCAGCAGTACTGGACAGGGCCTCTCCTACGAGCAGTACTTC. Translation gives CASSTGQGLSYEQYF.

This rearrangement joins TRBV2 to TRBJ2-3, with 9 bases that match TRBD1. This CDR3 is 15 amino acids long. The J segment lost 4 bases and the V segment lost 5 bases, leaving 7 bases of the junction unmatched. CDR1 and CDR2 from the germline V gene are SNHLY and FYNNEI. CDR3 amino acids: CASSKTGGRADTQYF. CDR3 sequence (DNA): TGTGCCAGCAGTAAGACAGGGGGGCGTGCAGATACGCAGTATTTT. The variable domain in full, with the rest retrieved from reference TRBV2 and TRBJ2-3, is EPEVTQTPSHQVTQMGQEVILRCVPISNHLYFYWYRQILGQKVEFLVSFYNNEISEKSEIFDDQFSVERPDGSNFTLKIRSTKLEDSAMYFCASSKTGGRADTQYFGPGTRLTVL.

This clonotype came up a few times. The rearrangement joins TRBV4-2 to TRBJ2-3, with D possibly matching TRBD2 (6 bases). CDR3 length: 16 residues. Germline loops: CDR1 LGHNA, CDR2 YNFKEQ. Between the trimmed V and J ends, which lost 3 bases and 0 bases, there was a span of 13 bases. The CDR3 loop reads CASSHPASGSTDTQYF. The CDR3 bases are TGTGCCAGCAGCCACCCGGCGAGCGGGAGCACAGATACGCAGTATTTT.

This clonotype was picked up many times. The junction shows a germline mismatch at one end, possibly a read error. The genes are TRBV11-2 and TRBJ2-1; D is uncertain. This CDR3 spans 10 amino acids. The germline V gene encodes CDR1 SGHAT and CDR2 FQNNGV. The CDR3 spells CASISTSGYF. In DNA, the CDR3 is TGTGCCAGCATCTCGACGAGTGGGTACTTC.

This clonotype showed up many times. The CDR3 sequence is CSARRGPSTDTQYF. The CDR3 DNA follows: TGCAGTGCTAGACGGGGTCCTAGCACAGATACGCAGTATTTT. The chain links TRBV20-1 to TRBJ2-3; D is possibly TRBD2 (5 bases). Deletions cut 2 bases from V and 0 bases from J, with 9 bases between. Per the germline V gene, CDR1 is DFQATT and CDR2 is SNEGSKA (reference sequence). CDR3 size: 14 residues.

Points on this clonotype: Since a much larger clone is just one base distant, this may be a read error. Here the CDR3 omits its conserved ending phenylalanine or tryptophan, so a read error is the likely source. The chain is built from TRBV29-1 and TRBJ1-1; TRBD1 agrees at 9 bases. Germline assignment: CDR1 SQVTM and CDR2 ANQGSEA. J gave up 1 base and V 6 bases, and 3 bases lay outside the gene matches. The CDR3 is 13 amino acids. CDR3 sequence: CSVDRGENTEAFL. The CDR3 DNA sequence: TGCAGCGTGGACAGGGGCGAGAACACTGAAGCTTTCCTT.

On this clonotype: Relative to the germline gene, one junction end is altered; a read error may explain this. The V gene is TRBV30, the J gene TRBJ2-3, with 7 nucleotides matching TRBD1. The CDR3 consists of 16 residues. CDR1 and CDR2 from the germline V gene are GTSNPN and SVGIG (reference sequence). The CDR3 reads CAWSEPRTGAPETQYF. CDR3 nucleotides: TGTGCCTGGAGTGAACCACGTACAGGGGCCCCAGAGACGCAGTATTTT. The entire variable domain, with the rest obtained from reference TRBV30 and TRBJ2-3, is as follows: SQTIHQWPATLVQPVGSPLSLECTVEGTSNPNLYWYRQAAGRGLQLLFYSVGIGQISSEVPQNLSASRPQDRQFILSSKKLLLSDSGFYLCAWSEPRTGAPETQYFGPGTRLTVL.

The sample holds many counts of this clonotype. CDR3 sequence: CASSYGWAGTEAFF. The CDR3 nucleotides are TGTGCCAGCAGTTACGGCTGGGCGGGCACTGAAGCTTTCTTT. This chain uses TRBV6-5 with TRBJ1-1, with D uncertain. V was clipped by 2 bases and J by 4 bases, with 11 bases between them. The CDR3 runs to 14 residues. The germline gives CDR1 MNHEY, CDR2 SVGAGI.

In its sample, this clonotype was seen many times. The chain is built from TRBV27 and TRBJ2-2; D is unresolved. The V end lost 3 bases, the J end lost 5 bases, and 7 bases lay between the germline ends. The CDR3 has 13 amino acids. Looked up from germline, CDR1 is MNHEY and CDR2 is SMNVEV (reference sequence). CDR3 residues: CASSFWETGELFF. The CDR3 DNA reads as TGTGCCAGCAGTTTCTGGGAAACCGGGGAGCTGTTTTTT.

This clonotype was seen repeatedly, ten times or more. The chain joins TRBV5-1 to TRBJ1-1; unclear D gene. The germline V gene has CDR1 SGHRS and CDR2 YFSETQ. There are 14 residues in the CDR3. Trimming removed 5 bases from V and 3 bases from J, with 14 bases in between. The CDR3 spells CASRDAGWDTEAFF. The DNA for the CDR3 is TGCGCCAGCAGGGACGCGGGTTGGGACACTGAAGCTTTCTTT.

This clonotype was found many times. The DNA of the CDR3 is TGCAGCGTTGATCGGCAGGGCGAAGCTTTCTTT. This gives the protein CSVDRQGEAFF. The V and J genes are TRBV29-1 and TRBJ1-1, with D tentatively TRBD1 (5 bases). The CDR3 has 11 amino acids. Trimming cost V 3 bases and J 8 bases, with 10 bases left between them. The germline CDR1 and CDR2 sequences are SQVTM and ANQGSEA.

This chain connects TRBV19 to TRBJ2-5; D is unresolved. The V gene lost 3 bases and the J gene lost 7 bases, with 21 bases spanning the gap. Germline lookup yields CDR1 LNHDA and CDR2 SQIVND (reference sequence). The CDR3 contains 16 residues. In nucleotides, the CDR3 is TGTGCCAGTAGTATGAGAACGATGGGGAATCCTACGACCCAGTACTTC. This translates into CASSMRTMGNPTTQYF.

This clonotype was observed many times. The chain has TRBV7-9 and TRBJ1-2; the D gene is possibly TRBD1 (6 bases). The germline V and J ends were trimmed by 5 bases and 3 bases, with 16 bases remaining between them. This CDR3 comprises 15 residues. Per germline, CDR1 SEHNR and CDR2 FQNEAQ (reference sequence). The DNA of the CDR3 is TGTGCCAGCAGCAAACGGGACCCAGGGGACTATGGCTACACCTTC. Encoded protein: CASSKRDPGDYGYTF.

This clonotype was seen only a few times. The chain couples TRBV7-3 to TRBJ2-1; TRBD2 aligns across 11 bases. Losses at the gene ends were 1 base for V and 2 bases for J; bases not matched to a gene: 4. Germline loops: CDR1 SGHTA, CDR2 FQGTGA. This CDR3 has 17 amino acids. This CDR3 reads CASSLRGLAAAYNEQFF. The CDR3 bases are TGTGCCAGCAGCTTAAGGGGACTAGCGGCAGCCTACAATGAGCAGTTCTTC. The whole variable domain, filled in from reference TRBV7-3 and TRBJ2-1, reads GAGVSQTPSNKVTEKGKYVELRCDPISGHTALYWYRQSLGQGPEFLIYFQGTGAADDSGLPNDRFFAVRPEGSVSTLKIQRTERGDSAVYLCASSLRGLAAAYNEQFFGPGTRLTVL.

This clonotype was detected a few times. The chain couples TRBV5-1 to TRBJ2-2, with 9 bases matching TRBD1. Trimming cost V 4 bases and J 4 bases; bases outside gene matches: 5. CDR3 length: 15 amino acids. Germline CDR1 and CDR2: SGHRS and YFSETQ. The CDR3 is CASSIQGASTGELFF. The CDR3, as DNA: TGCGCCAGCAGCATACAGGGGGCGAGCACCGGGGAGCTGTTTTTT.